These T cell receptor beta chains were read from a single sample in a study of T-cell memory formation after mild COVID-19. TCRdb re-called the 5' RACE reads through MiXCR, storing one row per CDR3 protein. The sample consists of roughly 240,000 distinct CDR3 sequences, around 15% of them appearing once. Sequencing used PBMCs or a T cell subset sorted from them (not recorded which). All receptors derive from a man aged 18 to 35 who had mild COVID-19 (a few samples of this study predate the infection). Cell type and time point are not known. The conserved cysteine and the conserved F or W are not part of the CDR3 here. Fields, in order: J gene, clone size, V gene, CDR3 protein. Rows may omit the clone size; those that give it use once, few, many or a size class.

j_call: TRBJ2-3; clone_size: few; v_call: TRBV7-2; cdr3_aa: ASSRTAGVGDTQY
j_call: TRBJ2-3; clone_size: few; v_call: TRBV4-1; cdr3_aa: ASSQDSDRGAQY
j_call: TRBJ2-2; clone_size: .; v_call: TRBV20-1; cdr3_aa: SAREVHLRSFAGGDTGELF
j_call: TRBJ1-6; clone_size: few; v_call: TRBV20-1; cdr3_aa: SAPQPGQGSPLH
j_call: TRBJ2-3; clone_size: .; v_call: TRBV7-9; cdr3_aa: ASSLYRGFPDTQY
j_call: TRBJ2-3; clone_size: .; v_call: TRBV9; cdr3_aa: ASSPRNLHTDTQY
j_call: TRBJ2-2; clone_size: .; v_call: TRBV7-3; cdr3_aa: ASSTGGDTGELF
j_call: TRBJ1-5; clone_size: .; v_call: TRBV25-1; cdr3_aa: ASSSGTGEDQPQH
j_call: TRBJ2-4; clone_size: .; v_call: TRBV7-9; cdr3_aa: ASSGEGVLAKNIQY
j_call: TRBJ2-3; clone_size: .; v_call: TRBV5-4; cdr3_aa: ASSLAGLGTDTQY
j_call: TRBJ1-2; clone_size: .; v_call: TRBV5-4; cdr3_aa: ASSTYRGGYT
j_call: TRBJ2-7; clone_size: many; v_call: TRBV4-1; cdr3_aa: ASSQDGRYEQY
j_call: TRBJ2-1; clone_size: few; v_call: TRBV6-6; cdr3_aa: ASSYSLAGGNEQF
j_call: TRBJ1-1; clone_size: few; v_call: TRBV6-6; cdr3_aa: ASSYLGEAF
j_call: TRBJ2-1; clone_size: .; v_call: TRBV7-2; cdr3_aa: ASSVRAGNSYNEQF
j_call: TRBJ2-5; clone_size: .; v_call: TRBV5-1; cdr3_aa: ASSNRDFQETQY
j_call: TRBJ1-1; clone_size: .; v_call: TRBV27; cdr3_aa: ASSHGGYSEAF
j_call: TRBJ2-1; clone_size: .; v_call: TRBV24-1; cdr3_aa: ATSDSTGGIYNEQF
j_call: TRBJ2-1; clone_size: .; v_call: TRBV4-3; cdr3_aa: ASSQEGAGGYEQF
j_call: TRBJ2-2; clone_size: few; v_call: TRBV4-3; cdr3_aa: ASSRHTSGSNTGELF
j_call: TRBJ1-2; clone_size: many; v_call: TRBV5-1; cdr3_aa: ASSRGEDGYT
j_call: TRBJ2-1; clone_size: .; v_call: TRBV7-3; cdr3_aa: ASSSPGDNEQF
j_call: TRBJ2-1; clone_size: .; v_call: TRBV6-2/TRBV6-3; cdr3_aa: ASSHWGGHNEQF
j_call: TRBJ2-5; clone_size: few; v_call: TRBV20-1; cdr3_aa: SASDSQETQY
j_call: TRBJ2-1; clone_size: few; v_call: TRBV20-1; cdr3_aa: SASLQGGGKRQF
j_call: TRBJ1-5; clone_size: .; v_call: TRBV7-2; cdr3_aa: ASSFEGNQPQH
j_call: TRBJ2-1; clone_size: few; v_call: TRBV24-1; cdr3_aa: ATSDRGSGEQF
j_call: TRBJ2-5; clone_size: .; v_call: TRBV5-6; cdr3_aa: ASSRRLAGAQETQY
j_call: TRBJ2-7; clone_size: few; v_call: TRBV12-3/TRBV12-4; cdr3_aa: ASSFRGSYEQY
j_call: TRBJ2-5; clone_size: .; v_call: TRBV29-1; cdr3_aa: SVEGMGQGEWMGETQY
j_call: TRBJ2-6; clone_size: few; v_call: TRBV7-3; cdr3_aa: ASSLEPVSGANVLT
j_call: TRBJ1-5; clone_size: many; v_call: TRBV4-1; cdr3_aa: ASSQEGKGSSQPQH
j_call: TRBJ2-3; clone_size: few; v_call: TRBV4-1; cdr3_aa: ASSQTLGWTDTQY
j_call: TRBJ1-2; clone_size: .; v_call: TRBV12-3/TRBV12-4; cdr3_aa: ASSMDRNNYGYT
j_call: TRBJ2-5; clone_size: few; v_call: TRBV7-2; cdr3_aa: ASSNRDNQETQY
j_call: TRBJ1-4; clone_size: few; v_call: TRBV5-1; cdr3_aa: ASSLGGTTTNEKLF
j_call: TRBJ1-5; clone_size: few; v_call: TRBV7-8; cdr3_aa: ASGGGYQPQH
j_call: TRBJ2-3; clone_size: .; v_call: TRBV10-3; cdr3_aa: AIRTDTTDTQY
j_call: TRBJ2-3; clone_size: many; v_call: TRBV5-6; cdr3_aa: ASSDRRYTQY
j_call: TRBJ1-1; clone_size: few; v_call: TRBV5-4; cdr3_aa: ASSQRKQGSTEAF
j_call: TRBJ1-2; clone_size: .; v_call: TRBV4-1; cdr3_aa: ASSQQGTGYGYT
j_call: TRBJ2-2; clone_size: .; v_call: TRBV19; cdr3_aa: ASSDHFTGELF
j_call: TRBJ2-1; clone_size: few; v_call: TRBV12-3/TRBV12-4; cdr3_aa: ASSPIGTGFSYNEQF
j_call: TRBJ2-7; clone_size: few; v_call: TRBV7-9; cdr3_aa: ASSLAGGEQY
j_call: TRBJ2-1; clone_size: many; v_call: TRBV12-3/TRBV12-4; cdr3_aa: ASSMSGTGLNEQF